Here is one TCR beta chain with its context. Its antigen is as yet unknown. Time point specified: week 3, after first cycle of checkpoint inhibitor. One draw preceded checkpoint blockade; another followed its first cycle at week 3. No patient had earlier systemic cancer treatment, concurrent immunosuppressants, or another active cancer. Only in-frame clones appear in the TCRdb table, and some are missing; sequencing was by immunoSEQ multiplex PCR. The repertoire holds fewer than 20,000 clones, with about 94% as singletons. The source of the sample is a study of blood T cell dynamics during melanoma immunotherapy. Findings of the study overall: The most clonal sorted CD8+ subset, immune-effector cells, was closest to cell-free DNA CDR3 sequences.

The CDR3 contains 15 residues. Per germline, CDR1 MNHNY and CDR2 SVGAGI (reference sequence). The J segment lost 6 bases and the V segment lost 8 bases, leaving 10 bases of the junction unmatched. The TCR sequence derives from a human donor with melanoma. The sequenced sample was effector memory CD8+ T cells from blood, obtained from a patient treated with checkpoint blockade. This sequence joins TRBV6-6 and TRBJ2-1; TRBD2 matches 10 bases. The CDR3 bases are TGTGCCAGCTCACTAGCGGGGAGAGGTTTCAATGAGCAGTTCTTC. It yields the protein CASSLAGRGFNEQFF.